One sample yielded the 13 T cell receptor beta chains listed below, sequenced in a study of cytomegalovirus exposure and HLA in healthy donors. The PCR was carried out with 60 Vbeta primers and 13 Jbeta primers. Profiling relied on immunoSEQ multiplex PCR, and the TCRdb table lists in-frame clones only, not all of them. Among about 110,000 clones listed, roughly 78% were seen once. The sample consisted of PBMCs. The receptor source for this set is a young woman in good health and CMV-seronegative.

The chain has TRBV15 and TRBJ1-4; D may be TRBD1 (5 bases). With 1 base removed from V and 2 bases from J, the gap between germline ends came to 11 bases. The germline CDR1 and CDR2 sequences are LNHNV and YYDKDF (reference sequence). This CDR3 is 16 amino acids long. Written as DNA, the CDR3 is TGTGCCACCAGCAGAGCCTGGGGCACGACTAATGAAAAACTGTTTTTT. Translating it yields CATSRAWGTTNEKLFF.

J is TRBJ1-5 and V is TRBV19, with TRBD1 identical over 8 bases. Germline V gives CDR1 LNHDA, CDR2 SQIVND (reference sequence). The ends lost 5 bases at V and 7 bases at J; junction bases unmatched: 4. This CDR3 contains 13 residues. CDR3 in amino acids: CASSADRVQPQHF. CDR3 coding DNA: TGTGCCAGTAGTGCGGACAGGGTCCAGCCCCAGCATTTT.

The count of this clone is one. This rearrangement joins TRBV30 to TRBJ1-1; TRBD1 might be the D (6 bases). Trimming removed 4 bases from V and 2 bases from J, with 11 bases in between. The CDR3 runs to 13 residues. From germline, CDR1 is GTSNPN and CDR2 SVGIG (reference sequence). The CDR3 is CAWNGRGNTEAFF. Written as DNA, the CDR3 is TGTGCCTGGAATGGCAGGGGAAACACTGAAGCTTTCTTT.

The V gene is TRBV7-3, the J gene TRBJ2-1; 8 bases line up with TRBD2. Germline CDR1 and CDR2: SGHTA and FQGTGA. V lost 2 bases and J lost 9; bases outside the gene matches: 0. This CDR3 spans 12 amino acids. The CDR3 reads CASSLAGGEQFF. CDR3 DNA: TGTGCCAGCAGCTTAGCGGGAGGTGAGCAGTTCTTC.

The V and J genes are TRBV18 and TRBJ2-7; D might be TRBD2 (6 bases). The CDR3 spans 13 residues. From germline, CDR1 is KGHSH and CDR2 LQKENI. Trimming stripped 5 bases from V and 3 bases from J, with 11 bases between. CDR3 sequence reads: CASSFGGSYEQYF. The CDR3 DNA reads as TGTGCCAGCTCATTCGGGGGAAGCTACGAGCAGTACTTC.

This clone was found once. This rearrangement joins TRBV9 to TRBJ1-5, with D perhaps matching TRBD1 (5 bases). V was clipped by 5 bases and J by 1 base, with 25 bases between them. Germline V gives CDR1 SGDLS, CDR2 YYNGEE. The length of the CDR3 is 19 residues. The CDR3 here is CASRGGGQGGPLSNQPQHF. The CDR3 coding sequence is TGTGCCAGCAGGGGGGGAGGGCAGGGAGGGCCCCTGAGCAATCAGCCCCAGCATTTT.

The V gene is TRBV29-1, the J gene TRBJ2-3; possible D gene TRBD2, 7 bases. Trimming stripped 5 bases from V and 1 base from J, with 13 bases between. CDR3 length: 14 residues. Germline V gives CDR1 SQVTM, CDR2 ANQGSEA. The CDR3 loop is CSVSGGRGTDTQYF. As DNA, the CDR3 is TGCAGCGTTTCCGGGGGGCGCGGCACAGATACGCAGTATTTT.

J is TRBJ2-7 and V is TRBV15; D not certain. Trimming removed 0 bases from V and 5 bases from J, with 11 bases in between. Germline V gene sequence: CDR1 LNHNV, CDR2 YYDKDF (reference sequence). This CDR3 comprises 14 residues. In nucleotides, the CDR3 is TGTGCCACCAGCAGAGACACCCTCGCGGACGAGCAGTACTTC. Encoded protein: CATSRDTLADEQYF.

The count of this clone is one. The V gene is TRBV4-3, the J gene TRBJ2-7; 8 bases agree with TRBD1. This CDR3 has 16 amino acids. J lost 2 bases, V lost 0 bases, and 6 bases had no gene match. Germline V gene lookup returns CDR1 LGHNA and CDR2 YSLEER. This chain's CDR3 is CASSQDGTGLTYEQYF. CDR3 nucleotide sequence: TGCGCCAGCAGCCAAGATGGGACAGGCCTTACCTACGAGCAGTACTTC.

V and J are TRBV7-2 and TRBJ2-1; 8 positions match TRBD2. Looked up from germline, CDR1 is SGHTA and CDR2 is FQGNSA. The CDR3 extends over 13 amino acids. V trimming: 5 bases; J trimming: 9 bases; junction bases outside the gene matches: 6. The DNA of the CDR3 is TGTGCCAGCAGCCTCGGGGGGGCAGTTGAGCAGTTCTTC. This translates into CASSLGGAVEQFF.

V and J are TRBV28 and TRBJ2-1; 9 nucleotides align to TRBD1. In germline, CDR1 is MDHEN, CDR2 SYDVKM. Trimming cost V 7 bases and J 1 base; bases outside gene matches: 5. CDR3 length equals 15 residues. The CDR3 region is CASIPGQGSYNEQFF. CDR3 in DNA: TGTGCCAGCATTCCGGGACAGGGATCCTACAATGAGCAGTTCTTC. Supplemented by reference TRBV28 and TRBJ2-1, the full variable domain reads DVKVTQSSRYLVKRTGEKVFLECVQDMDHENMFWYRQDPGLGLRLIYFSYDVKMKEKGDIPEGYSVSREKKERFSLILESASTNQTSMYLCASIPGQGSYNEQFFGPGTRLTVL.

The chain recombines TRBV6-1 with TRBJ1-2; 8 bases match TRBD1. Germline CDR1 reads MNHNS; CDR2 reads SASEGT. The V and J ends lost 10 bases and 2 bases, in that order; junction bases with no gene match: 12. This CDR3 is 15 amino acids long. The CDR3 reads CATARGQGANYGYTF. The CDR3 region has the DNA TGTGCCACCGCAAGGGGCCAGGGGGCGAACTATGGCTACACCTTC.

Written as DNA, the CDR3 is TGTGCCAGCAGCGTAGCGTCCCAGGCCGAAATTGTGTTCTCCTACAATGAGCAGTTCTTC. This gives the protein CASSVASQAEIVFSYNEQFF. The chain employs TRBV9 and TRBJ2-1; D is uncertain. CDR1 and CDR2 (germline): SGDLS, YYNGEE. V lost 0 bases to trimming and J lost 0 bases, with 22 bases between them. The CDR3 sequence is 20 residues long.